The 25 T cell receptor beta chains below come from one sample, sequenced in a study of T cells in Graves' hyperthyroidism and ophthalmopathy. Researchers took RNA transcripts and amplified the TCR beta CDR3 regions from them. The primer set for the first-round RT-PCR of the TCR CDR3 was HTBI. Each CDR3 protein gets one entry after TCRdb re-called the multiplex PCR reads with MiXCR. The profile shows some 560,000 distinct CDR3 sequences, around 15% of them singletons. Material: blood. The receptors stem from a woman aged 40 to 50 with Graves' hyperthyroidism.

V and J are TRBV30 and TRBJ1-1, with D possibly being TRBD1 (5 bases). The germline CDR1 and CDR2 sequences are GTSNPN and SVGIG (reference sequence). V gave up 5 bases and J gave up 4 bases, with 11 bases separating them. The CDR3 is 12 residues long. CDR3 sequence: CAWGGEATEAFF. In nucleotides, the CDR3 is TGTGCCTGGGGGGGGGAGGCCACTGAAGCTTTCTTT.

This clonotype was recorded at least ten times. The CDR3, as DNA: TGTGCCAGCTCACCCAGGCCCACAGATACGCAGTATTTT. The encoded protein is CASSPRPTDTQYF. V and J are TRBV18 and TRBJ2-3; D gene uncertain. The germline V gene has CDR1 KGHSH and CDR2 LQKENI. V dropped 3 bases and J dropped 2 bases, with 6 bases sitting between them. This CDR3 has 13 amino acids.

This clonotype was observed at least ten times. The rearrangement joins TRBV29-1 to TRBJ2-2; the D is unclear. The CDR3 runs to 12 residues. Germline CDR1 and CDR2: SQVTM and ANQGSEA. Deletions cut 7 bases from V and 5 bases from J, with 11 bases between. CDR3 residues: CSGGGDTGELFF. In nucleotides, the CDR3 is TGCAGCGGAGGCGGTGATACCGGGGAGCTGTTTTTT.

This rearrangement joins TRBV5-1 to TRBJ2-7; no reliable D call. Trimming shortened V by 0 bases and J by 3 bases, and 10 bases separated the two germline ends. This CDR3 has 14 residues. CDR1 SGHRS and CDR2 YFSETQ come from the germline V gene. The CDR3 loop is CASSLAPRNYEQYF. Here the CDR3 DNA reads TGCGCCAGCAGCTTGGCTCCTAGAAACTACGAGCAGTACTTC.

V gene TRBV9 combines with J gene TRBJ2-2; D remains unclear. With 7 bases removed from V and 1 base from J, the gap between germline ends came to 11 bases. The V gene's germline CDR1 is SGDLS and CDR2 YYNGEE. The CDR3 length is 14 residues. The CDR3, as DNA: TGTGCCAGCTGTCCCGGAGTGAACACCGGGGAGCTGTTTTTT. Its translation: CASCPGVNTGELFF.

In this sample, this clonotype turned up many times. This chain connects TRBV28 to TRBJ1-1; the D gene is possibly TRBD1 (5 bases). This CDR3 has 14 residues. V was shortened by 7 bases and J by 5 bases, with 17 bases between the two germline ends. CDR1 is MDHEN and CDR2 is SYDVKM in the germline V gene. The CDR3 DNA reads as TGTGCCAGCATACCGGGTGCCGCAGGGACTGAAGCTTTCTTT. Translated, it gives CASIPGAAGTEAFF.

This clonotype was seen at least ten times. This chain connects TRBV5-1 to TRBJ1-5; perhaps TRBD1 as D (5 bases). The CDR3 extends over 15 amino acids. Germline V CDR1 and CDR2: SGHRS, YFSETQ. Between the trimmed V and J ends, which lost 0 bases and 3 bases, there was a span of 10 bases. Written as DNA, the CDR3 is TGCGCCAGCAGCTTGGATCCGGGGGACAATCAGCCCCAGCATTTT. Protein sequence: CASSLDPGDNQPQHF.

This clonotype was seen a single time. J is TRBJ2-2 and V is TRBV10-2, with TRBD2 matching 14 bases. The CDR3 is 16 amino acids. Looked up from germline, CDR1 is WSHSY and CDR2 is SAAADI. Trimming cost V 4 bases and J 6 bases; bases outside gene matches: 4. The DNA of the CDR3 is TGCGCCAGCAGTGTGGGACTAGCGGGAGCGGCCGGGGAGCTGTTTTTT. This translates into CASSVGLAGAAGELFF.

This clonotype was found many times. The chain links TRBV6-1 to TRBJ2-1; possible D gene TRBD2, 5 bases. This CDR3 is 15 amino acids long. V lost 0 bases and J 6 bases, leaving 12 bases between the germline ends. Germline CDR1 and CDR2: MNHNS and SASEGT. The CDR3 region has the DNA TGTGCCAGCAGTGAAGCGGCTAGCCGATTCAATGAGCAGTTCTTC. Amino acid sequence: CASSEAASRFNEQFF.

The gene calls are TRBV3-1 and TRBJ2-1; unclear D gene. V lost 0 bases, J lost 4 bases, and 22 bases lay in between. This CDR3 is built from 19 residues. Germline V gives CDR1 LGHDT, CDR2 YNNKEL (reference sequence). CDR3 protein: CASSQDRAIGPYIYNEQFF. DNA for the CDR3: TGTGCCAGCAGCCAAGATCGAGCGATAGGGCCTTATATTTACAATGAGCAGTTCTTC.

The J gene is TRBJ2-7, the V gene TRBV9; TRBD2 aligns across 7 bases. J was trimmed by 5 bases and V by 3 bases; bases with no gene match: 8. The germline CDR1 and CDR2 sequences are SGDLS and YYNGEE. The length of the CDR3 is 14 residues. CDR3 residues: CASSGGGFAHEQYF. The CDR3 nucleotides are TGTGCCAGCAGCGGCGGGGGATTTGCCCACGAGCAGTACTTC.

This clonotype was seen repeatedly, ten times or more. The genes are TRBV11-3 and TRBJ2-3; a possible D gene is TRBD2 (6 bases). The CDR3 covers 16 residues. Per the germline V gene, CDR1 is SGHNT and CDR2 is YENEEA. The V end lost 0 bases, the J end lost 2 bases, and 12 bases lay between the germline ends. As DNA, the CDR3 is TGTGCCAGCAGCTTAGAGCTTGGCGGGGTCACAGATACGCAGTATTTT. Encoded protein: CASSLELGGVTDTQYF.

This clonotype was observed a handful of times. The genes are TRBV24-1 and TRBJ2-7, with D possibly called TRBD1 or TRBD2 (5 bases each). Trimming pared 4 bases from V and 0 bases from J, leaving 9 bases between. Germline CDR1 is KGHDR and CDR2 is SFDVKD. CDR3 length: 14 amino acids. CDR3 loop: CATSDGTNSYEQYF. CDR3 coding DNA: TGTGCCACCAGTGACGGGACCAACTCCTACGAGCAGTACTTC.

V is TRBV30 and J is TRBJ2-1, with 7 bases identical to TRBD1. The germline CDR1 and CDR2 sequences are GTSNPN and SVGIG (reference sequence). CDR3 length equals 16 residues. The trim removed 1 base at V and 7 bases at J, leaving 13 bases unmatched. The CDR3 bases are TGTGCCTGGAGTGGGGAGATTGGGACAGCGGCTAATGAGCAGTTCTTC. Encoded protein: CAWSGEIGTAANEQFF. The full variable domain, its missing parts supplied by reference TRBV30 and TRBJ2-1, is SQTIHQWPATLVQPVGSPLSLECTVEGTSNPNLYWYRQAAGRGLQLLFYSVGIGQISSEVPQNLSASRPQDRQFILSSKKLLLSDSGFYLCAWSGEIGTAANEQFFGPGTRLTVL.

This clonotype was recorded many times. V is TRBV28 and J is TRBJ2-7, with TRBD1 matching over 7 bases. The trim removed 5 bases at V and 1 base at J, leaving 8 bases unmatched. Germline CDR1 reads MDHEN; CDR2 reads SYDVKM. This CDR3 contains 15 residues. CDR3 sequence reads: CASSDDRAASYEQYF. The CDR3 coding sequence is TGTGCCAGCAGTGATGACAGGGCCGCATCCTACGAGCAGTACTTC.

This clonotype was detected many times. The chain couples TRBV20-1 to TRBJ2-1, with 10 bases lining up with TRBD2. Germline V gene data show CDR1 as DFQATT and CDR2 as SNEGSKA (reference sequence). The length of the CDR3 is 15 residues. V gave up 0 bases and J gave up 7 bases; unmatched junction bases: 6. CDR3 protein: CSARDPSGRGNEQFF. CDR3 DNA: TGCAGTGCTAGAGATCCTAGCGGGAGAGGGAATGAGCAGTTCTTC.

V gene TRBV6-1 combines with J gene TRBJ1-6; no firm D call. V was pared by 4 bases and J by 10 bases, with 11 bases between. The germline gives CDR1 MNHNS, CDR2 SASEGT. The CDR3 is made up of 13 amino acids. As DNA, the CDR3 is TGTGCCAGCAGTGGCCTGACGGAATCACCCCTCCACTTT. Its translation: CASSGLTESPLHF.

This clonotype appeared many times. The chain joins TRBV6-6 to TRBJ1-1; D ambiguous. V was shortened by 2 bases and J by 6 bases, with 10 bases between the two germline ends. Germline V gene lookup returns CDR1 MNHNY and CDR2 SVGAGI (reference sequence). This CDR3 has 13 amino acids. CDR3 in amino acids: CASSYSSRSEAFF. DNA of the CDR3: TGTGCCAGCAGTTACAGTAGCAGGTCTGAAGCTTTCTTT.

This clonotype was seen only a few times. The rearrangement links TRBV29-1 to TRBJ2-2; weak D call: TRBD1 (5 bases). Trimming pared 2 bases from V and 8 bases from J, leaving 9 bases between. Germline V gene lookup returns CDR1 SQVTM and CDR2 ANQGSEA. The CDR3 contains 12 residues. CDR3 nucleotides: TGCAGCGTTGAAAGGGGCTTAGGGGAGCTGTTTTTT. As protein: CSVERGLGELFF.

This clonotype was seen at least ten times. The chain employs TRBV27 and TRBJ2-7; 10 bases agree with TRBD2. Germline CDR1 MNHEY, CDR2 SMNVEV (reference sequence). The trim removed 5 bases at V and 2 bases at J, leaving 9 bases unmatched. CDR3 length: 16 residues. The CDR3 region has the DNA TGTGCCAGCAGTAGGGCTAGCGGGAGCTGGGCCTACGAGCAGTACTTC. It specifies CASSRASGSWAYEQYF.

The V and J genes are TRBV9 and TRBJ1-1; 9 positions match TRBD1. The CDR3 is made up of 16 amino acids. After removal of 1 base from V and 2 bases from J, the junction contained 6 bases not matched to a gene. Germline CDR1 and CDR2: SGDLS and YYNGEE. The CDR3 nucleotides are TGTGCCAGCAGCGTAACGGGACAGGGAGGCAACACTGAAGCTTTCTTT. As protein: CASSVTGQGGNTEAFF.

Remarks on this clonotype: A much larger clonotype is one base distant, so this may be a read error. The rearrangement uses TRBV5-4 and TRBJ2-7; possible D gene TRBD1, 6 bases. This CDR3 spans 14 amino acids. From germline, CDR1 is SGHNT and CDR2 YYREEE (reference sequence). Written as DNA, the CDR3 is TGTGCCGGCAGCTTGACACAGGGTGGATACGAGCAGTACTTC. It translates to CAGSLTQGGYEQYF.

This clonotype showed up many times. The V gene is TRBV28, the J gene TRBJ2-2, with D possibly TRBD1 on 5 matching bases. V was pared by 10 bases and J by 1 base, with 7 bases between. Germline V CDR1 and CDR2: MDHEN, SYDVKM. This CDR3 has 12 amino acids. The CDR3 bases are TGTGCCACCCAGGGGAACACCGGGGAGCTGTTTTTT. Protein product: CATQGNTGELFF.

This CDR3 reads CASSQGRLRSSGRRDEQFF. CDR3 nucleotide sequence: TGCGCCAGCAGCCAAGGTCGCCTGCGGAGTAGCGGGAGAAGAGATGAGCAGTTCTTC. The gene calls are TRBV4-1 and TRBJ2-1; 9 bases align to TRBD2. The V and J ends lost 1 base and 8 bases, in that order; junction bases with no gene match: 18. Germline CDR1 MGHRA, CDR2 YSYEKL. The CDR3 loop spans 19 amino acids.

This clonotype occurred many times. This sequence joins TRBV28 and TRBJ2-7, with D possibly being TRBD1 or TRBD2 (5 bases each). The CDR3 is 16 residues long. CDR1 is MDHEN, CDR2 SYDVKM, per germline. With 4 bases removed from V and 2 bases from J, the gap between germline ends came to 18 bases. CDR3: CASSSLLAGTTYEQYF. DNA for the CDR3: TGTGCCAGCAGTTCCCTTTTGGCAGGGACCACCTACGAGCAGTACTTC.